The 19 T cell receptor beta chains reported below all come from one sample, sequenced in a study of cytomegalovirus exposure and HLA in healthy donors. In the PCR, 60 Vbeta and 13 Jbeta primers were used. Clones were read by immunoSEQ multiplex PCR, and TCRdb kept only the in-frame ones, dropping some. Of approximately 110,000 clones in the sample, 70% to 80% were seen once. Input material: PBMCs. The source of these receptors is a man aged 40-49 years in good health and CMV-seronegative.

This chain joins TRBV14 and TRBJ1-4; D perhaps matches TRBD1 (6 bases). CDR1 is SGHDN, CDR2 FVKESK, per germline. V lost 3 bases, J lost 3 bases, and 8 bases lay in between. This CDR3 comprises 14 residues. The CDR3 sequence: CASSQRQANEKLFF. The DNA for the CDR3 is TGTGCCAGCAGCCAGAGACAGGCTAATGAAAAACTGTTTTTT. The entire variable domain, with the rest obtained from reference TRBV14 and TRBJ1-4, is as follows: EAGVTQFPSHSVIEKGQTVTLRCDPISGHDNLYWYRRVMGKEIKFLLHFVKESKQDESGMPNNRFLAERTGGTYSTLKVQPAELEDSGVYFCASSQRQANEKLFFGSGTQLSVL.

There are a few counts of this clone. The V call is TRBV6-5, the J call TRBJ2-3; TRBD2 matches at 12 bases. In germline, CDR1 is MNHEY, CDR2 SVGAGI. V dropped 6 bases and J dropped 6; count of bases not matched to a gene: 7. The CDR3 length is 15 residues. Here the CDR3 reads CASSRLAGERDTQYF. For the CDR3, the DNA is TGTGCCAGCAGCAGACTAGCGGGGGAGAGGGATACGCAGTATTTT.

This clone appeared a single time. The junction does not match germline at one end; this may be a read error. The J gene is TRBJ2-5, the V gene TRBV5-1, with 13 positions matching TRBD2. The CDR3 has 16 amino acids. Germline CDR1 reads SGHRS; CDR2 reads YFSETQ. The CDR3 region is CASSLVVGLAGEAQYF. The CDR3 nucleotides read TGCGCCAGCAGCTTGGTTGTTGGACTAGCGGGAGAGGCCCAGTACTTC.

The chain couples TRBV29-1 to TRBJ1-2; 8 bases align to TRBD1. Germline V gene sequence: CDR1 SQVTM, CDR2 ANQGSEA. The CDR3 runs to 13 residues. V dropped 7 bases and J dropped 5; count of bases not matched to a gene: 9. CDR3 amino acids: CSDQTGELYGYTF. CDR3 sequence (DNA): TGCAGCGACCAGACAGGGGAACTTTATGGCTACACCTTC.

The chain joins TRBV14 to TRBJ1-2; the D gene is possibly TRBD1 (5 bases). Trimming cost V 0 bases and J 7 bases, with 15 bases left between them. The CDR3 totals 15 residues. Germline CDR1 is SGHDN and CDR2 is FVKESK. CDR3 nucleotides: TGTGCCAGCAGCCAAGATCGCCAGGGATTGATTGGCTACACCTTC. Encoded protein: CASSQDRQGLIGYTF.

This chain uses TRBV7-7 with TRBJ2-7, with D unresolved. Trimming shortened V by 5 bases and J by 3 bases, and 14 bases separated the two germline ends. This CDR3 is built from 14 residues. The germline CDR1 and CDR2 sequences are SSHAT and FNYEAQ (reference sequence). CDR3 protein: CASSPDTRSYEQYF. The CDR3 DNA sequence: TGTGCCAGCAGCCCCGATACCCGCAGCTACGAGCAGTACTTC.

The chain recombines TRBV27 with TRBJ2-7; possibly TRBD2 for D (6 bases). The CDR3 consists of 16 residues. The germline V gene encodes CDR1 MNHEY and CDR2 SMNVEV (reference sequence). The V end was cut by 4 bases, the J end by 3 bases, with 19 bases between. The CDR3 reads CASSSIGLARIYEQYF. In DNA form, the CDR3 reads TGTGCCAGCAGTTCGATAGGGCTAGCGAGGATCTACGAGCAGTACTTC.

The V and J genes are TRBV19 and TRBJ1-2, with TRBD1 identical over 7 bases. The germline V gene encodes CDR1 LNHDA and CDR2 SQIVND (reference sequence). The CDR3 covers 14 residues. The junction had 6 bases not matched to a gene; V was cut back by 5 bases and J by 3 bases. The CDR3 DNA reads TGTGCCAGTAGTTTGTGGACAGGAGACTATGGCTACACCTTC. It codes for CASSLWTGDYGYTF.

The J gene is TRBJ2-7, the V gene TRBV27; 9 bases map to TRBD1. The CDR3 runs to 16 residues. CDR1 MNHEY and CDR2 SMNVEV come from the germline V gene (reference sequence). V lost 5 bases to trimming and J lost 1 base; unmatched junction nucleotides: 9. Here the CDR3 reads CASSPTDRGRSYEQYF. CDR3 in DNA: TGTGCCAGCAGTCCTACGGACAGGGGCCGGTCCTACGAGCAGTACTTC.

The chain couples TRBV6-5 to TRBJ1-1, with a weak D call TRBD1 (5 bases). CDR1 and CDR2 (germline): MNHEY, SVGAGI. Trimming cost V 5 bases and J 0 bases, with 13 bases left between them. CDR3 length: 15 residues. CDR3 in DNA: TGTGCCAGCAGTCCGCAGGGAGGGATGAACACTGAAGCTTTCTTT. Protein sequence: CASSPQGGMNTEAFF.

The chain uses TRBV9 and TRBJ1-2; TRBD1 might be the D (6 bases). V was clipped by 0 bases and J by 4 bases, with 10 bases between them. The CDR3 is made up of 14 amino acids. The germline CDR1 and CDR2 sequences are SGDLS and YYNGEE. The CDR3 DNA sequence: TGTGCCAGCAGCGTAGATCAGGGGCCCTATGGCTACACCTTC. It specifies CASSVDQGPYGYTF. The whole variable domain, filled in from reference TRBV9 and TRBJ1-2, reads DSGVTQTPKHLITATGQRVTLRCSPRSGDLSVYWYQQSLDQGLQFLIQYYNGEERAKGNILERFSAQQFPDLHSELNLSSLELGDSALYFCASSVDQGPYGYTFGSGTRLTVV.

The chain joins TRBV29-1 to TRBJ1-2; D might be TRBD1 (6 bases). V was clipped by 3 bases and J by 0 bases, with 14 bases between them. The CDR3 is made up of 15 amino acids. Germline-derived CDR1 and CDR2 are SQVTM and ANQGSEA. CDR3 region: CSVDQIRTANYGYTF. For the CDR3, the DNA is TGCAGCGTTGACCAAATAAGGACAGCTAACTATGGCTACACCTTC.

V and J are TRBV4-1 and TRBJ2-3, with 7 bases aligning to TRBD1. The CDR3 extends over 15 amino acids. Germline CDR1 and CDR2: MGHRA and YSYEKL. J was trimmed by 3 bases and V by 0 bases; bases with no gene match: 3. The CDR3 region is CASSQDRGLTDTQYF. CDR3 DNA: TGCGCCAGCAGCCAAGATAGGGGGCTAACAGATACGCAGTATTTT.

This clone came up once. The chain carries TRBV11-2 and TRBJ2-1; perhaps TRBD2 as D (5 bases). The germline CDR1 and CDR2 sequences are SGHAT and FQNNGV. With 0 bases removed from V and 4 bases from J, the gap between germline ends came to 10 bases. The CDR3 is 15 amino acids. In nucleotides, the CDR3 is TGTGCCAGCAGCTTAGAGGCCGGCGGGTACAATGAGCAGTTCTTC. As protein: CASSLEAGGYNEQFF.

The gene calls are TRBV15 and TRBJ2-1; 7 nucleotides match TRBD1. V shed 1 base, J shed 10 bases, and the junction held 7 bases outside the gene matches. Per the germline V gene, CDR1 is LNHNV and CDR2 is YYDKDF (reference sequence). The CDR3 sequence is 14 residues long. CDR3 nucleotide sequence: TGTGCCACCAGCAGAGGACAGGGTAAAGCCGAGCAGTTCTTC. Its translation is CATSRGQGKAEQFF.

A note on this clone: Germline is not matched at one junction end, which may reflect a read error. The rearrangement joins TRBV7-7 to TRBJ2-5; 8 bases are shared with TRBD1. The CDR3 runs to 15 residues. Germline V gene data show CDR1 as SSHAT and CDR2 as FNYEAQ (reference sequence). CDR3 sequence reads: CASSYTGTGGETQYF. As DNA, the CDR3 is TGTGCTAGCAGCTATACCGGGACAGGCGGGGAGACCCAGTACTTC.

The CDR3 nucleotides are TGTGCCATCAGAGAGAACCTCAATCAGGGTATGACAGGGGTTAATCAGGATGGCTACACCTTC. Translating it yields CAIRENLNQGMTGVNQDGYTF. The chain joins TRBV10-3 to TRBJ1-2; TRBD1 matches at 8 bases. CDR3 length equals 21 residues. The germline V gene encodes CDR1 ENHRY and CDR2 SYGVKD. Trimming took 6 bases from V and 6 from J; bases not matched to a gene: 30.

For the CDR3, the DNA is TGCAGTGCGTATCACACTGAAGCTTTCTTT. Translation: CSAYHTEAFF. The chain joins TRBV20-1 to TRBJ1-1; D is unresolved. V lost 6 bases, J lost 3 bases, and 5 bases lay in between. Germline V gene lookup returns CDR1 DFQATT and CDR2 SNEGSKA (reference sequence). The CDR3 sequence is 10 residues long.

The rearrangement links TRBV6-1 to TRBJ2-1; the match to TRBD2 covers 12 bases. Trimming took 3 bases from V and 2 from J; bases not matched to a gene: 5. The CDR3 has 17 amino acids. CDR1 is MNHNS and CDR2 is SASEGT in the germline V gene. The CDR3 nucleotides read TGTGCCAGCAGTGACCCCCCTAGCGGGAGGGCCTACAATGAGCAGTTCTTC. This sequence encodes CASSDPPSGRAYNEQFF.